The 23 T cell receptor beta chains reported below all come from one sample, sequenced in a study of CDR3 diversity in severe acne. MiXCR, run by TCRdb on the PCR reads, gives a single entry per CDR3 protein. The sample lists tens of thousands of distinct CDR3 sequences; under 65% were seen once. The sequencing sample was made of blood. The receptors shown here come from a male donor in good health, without acne.

The CDR3 DNA sequence: TGTGCCAGCAGCCCGGACAGGGGGGGAGATACGCAGTATTTT. It translates to CASSPDRGGDTQYF. This sequence joins TRBV5-4 and TRBJ2-3, with 10 nucleotides matching TRBD1. This CDR3 spans 14 amino acids. The germline gives CDR1 SGHNT, CDR2 YYREEE (reference sequence). J gave up 5 bases and V 4 bases, and 4 bases lay outside the gene matches.

The CDR3 loop is CASRRDRVKPQHF. The CDR3 nucleotides read TGTGCCAGCAGGCGGGACAGGGTTAAGCCCCAGCATTTT. This chain connects TRBV28 to TRBJ1-5; 9 bases are shared with TRBD1. Germline V gene sequence: CDR1 MDHEN, CDR2 SYDVKM. J was trimmed by 8 bases and V by 6 bases; bases with no gene match: 5. The CDR3 totals 13 residues.

As concerns this clonotype: A read error is possible here, since a much larger clone lies one base away. This chain joins TRBV24-1 and TRBJ2-5; D is possibly TRBD2 (5 bases). This CDR3 has 14 amino acids. Germline V lookup: CDR1 KGHDR, CDR2 SFDVKD. The CDR3 reads CATSVGDHQETRYF. The CDR3 nucleotides are TGTGCCACCAGTGTGGGAGATCACCAAGAGACCCGGTACTTC.

As concerns this clonotype: At one end the junction does not follow the germline gene, possibly because of a read error. The rearrangement joins TRBV4-1 to TRBJ1-5, with TRBD1 matching over 8 bases. The CDR3 length is 16 residues. Looked up from germline, CDR1 is MGHRA and CDR2 is YSYEKL. The CDR3 reads CASSQRGWDRNQPQHF. The CDR3, as DNA: TGTGCCAGCAGCCAAAGGGGTTGGGACAGGAATCAGCCCCAGCATTTT.

The chain recombines TRBV6-1 with TRBJ2-7; possibly TRBD1 or TRBD2 for D (5 bases each). The V end lost 8 bases, the J end lost 6 bases, and 14 bases lay between the germline ends. The CDR3 has 12 residues. The germline CDR1 and CDR2 sequences are MNHNS and SASEGT. As DNA, the CDR3 is TGTGCCAGCCGGGACCCCTTCGGCGAGCAGTACTTC. Translating gives CASRDPFGEQYF.

The gene calls are TRBV2 and TRBJ2-7; 7 nucleotides line up with TRBD1. After removal of 4 bases from V and 3 bases from J, the junction contained 6 bases not matched to a gene. This CDR3 is built from 14 residues. Germline CDR1 is SNHLY and CDR2 is FYNNEI. The CDR3 loop reads CASSAARQGYEQYF. The CDR3 nucleotides are TGTGCCAGCAGTGCGGCTAGACAGGGCTACGAGCAGTACTTC. The variable domain in full, completed from reference TRBV2 and TRBJ2-7, reads EPEVTQTPSHQVTQMGQEVILRCVPISNHLYFYWYRQILGQKVEFLVSFYNNEISEKSEIFDDQFSVERPDGSNFTLKIRSTKLEDSAMYFCASSAARQGYEQYFGPGTRLTVT.

This rearrangement joins TRBV9 to TRBJ1-1; D remains unclear. The CDR3 totals 13 residues. Germline assignment: CDR1 SGDLS and CDR2 YYNGEE. V was shortened by 1 base and J by 8 bases, with 12 bases between the two germline ends. The CDR3 region is CASSVSGLPEAFF. The CDR3 DNA follows: TGTGCCAGCAGCGTATCAGGACTCCCCGAAGCTTTCTTT.

The chain couples TRBV7-9 to TRBJ2-1, with 8 bases lining up with TRBD1. The length of the CDR3 is 16 residues. The ends lost 5 bases at V and 6 bases at J; junction bases unmatched: 12. Germline CDR1 is SEHNR and CDR2 is FQNEAQ (reference sequence). CDR3 sequence reads: CASSPGDRYKRNEQFF. The CDR3 bases are TGTGCCAGCAGCCCCGGGGACAGGTACAAACGCAATGAGCAGTTCTTC.

The chain uses TRBV20-1 and TRBJ2-7; 12 bases align to TRBD2. CDR3 length: 14 residues. The V gene end was trimmed by 5 bases and the J gene end by 2 bases; junction bases not matched to a gene: 4. From germline, CDR1 is DFQATT and CDR2 SNEGSKA (reference sequence). The CDR3, as DNA: TGCAGTGCTGGACTAGCGGGGTCCGCCTACGAGCAGTACTTC. The encoded protein is CSAGLAGSAYEQYF.

The chain couples TRBV10-3 to TRBJ2-1, with TRBD2 identical over 11 bases. Unmatched junction bases numbered 1, after V lost 9 bases and J lost 12 bases. The CDR3 length is 10 residues. The germline CDR1 and CDR2 sequences are ENHRY and SYGVKD. The CDR3 loop reads CAIGTSGQFF. The CDR3 bases are TGTGCCATAGGGACTAGCGGGCAGTTCTTC.

Comment on this clonotype: An end of the junction differs from the germline gene, which may be a read error. This chain joins TRBV3-1 and TRBJ1-4, with D possibly being TRBD1 (6 bases). The CDR3 covers 14 residues. Germline CDR1 reads LGHDT; CDR2 reads YNNKEL (reference sequence). The DNA of the CDR3 is TGTGCCAGCAGCCAAGAGGGGGGGGCTGAAAGACTGTTTTTT. Its translation: CASSQEGGAERLFF.

The V and J genes are TRBV6-5 and TRBJ1-1; D is perhaps TRBD1 (6 bases). The CDR3 is made up of 15 amino acids. Germline CDR1 and CDR2: MNHEY and SVGAGI. Deletions cut 1 base from V and 5 bases from J, with 14 bases between. DNA for the CDR3: TGTGCCAGCAGTTACTTCACAGGGACCCAGACTGAAGCTTTCTTT. Residues: CASSYFTGTQTEAFF.

The chain uses TRBV6-5 and TRBJ2-7, with D perhaps matching TRBD1 (6 bases). The CDR3 consists of 13 residues. CDR1 is MNHEY, CDR2 SVGAGI, per germline. V gave up 7 bases and J gave up 2 bases, with 12 bases separating them. The CDR3 here is CASIEQGAYEQYF. CDR3 coding DNA: TGTGCCAGCATTGAACAGGGAGCCTACGAGCAGTACTTC.

The chain has TRBV15 and TRBJ2-7; D is undetermined. This CDR3 region has 19 residues. The ends were cut back, 0 bases at V and 0 bases at J, with 21 bases in the middle. The germline CDR1 and CDR2 sequences are LNHNV and YYDKDF (reference sequence). Here the CDR3 reads CATSRDRPAREVSSYEQYF. DNA for the CDR3: TGTGCCACCAGCAGAGATAGGCCTGCTAGAGAGGTGAGCTCCTACGAGCAGTACTTC.

CDR3 in DNA: TGCAGTGCTACCCCGCCCAGGGATTGGGAGTTTTTCACAGATACGCAGTATTTT. It yields the protein CSATPPRDWEFFTDTQYF. The V and J genes are TRBV20-1 and TRBJ2-3; either TRBD1 or TRBD2 may supply D (5 bases each). Germline CDR1 is DFQATT and CDR2 is SNEGSKA (reference sequence). This CDR3 has 18 residues. V shed 4 bases and J shed 2 bases, with 25 bases lying between them.

V and J are TRBV24-1 and TRBJ2-2; the D is unclear. Germline-derived CDR1 and CDR2 are KGHDR and SFDVKD. This CDR3 has 15 amino acids. Trimming took off 3 bases at V and 1 base at J, with 8 bases between the two ends. The CDR3 sequence: CATSDPVMNTGELFF. The DNA of the CDR3 is TGTGCCACCAGTGATCCAGTGATGAACACCGGGGAGCTGTTTTTT.

In this sample, this clonotype turned up a few times. This chain links TRBV19 with TRBJ1-6; D is uncertain. The V gene's germline CDR1 is LNHDA and CDR2 SQIVND (reference sequence). This CDR3 region has 18 residues. Trimming shortened V by 5 bases and J by 13 bases, and 30 bases separated the two germline ends. Written as DNA, the CDR3 is TGTGCCAGTAGTGAATCAGGATTCTCGGCCCTGAACAATCCGCCCCTCCACTTT. Residues: CASSESGFSALNNPPLHF.

This clonotype was detected many times. The CDR3, as DNA: TGTGCCAGCAGCCGGGGCCGGATAGCAACTAATGAAAAACTGTTTTTT. It codes for CASSRGRIATNEKLFF. The gene calls are TRBV7-8 and TRBJ1-4, with D possibly TRBD1 on 5 matching bases. CDR1 is SGHVS and CDR2 is FQNEAQ in the germline V gene. V was shortened by 5 bases and J by 0 bases, with 13 bases between the two germline ends. The CDR3 contains 16 residues.

This clonotype was counted only a few times. J is TRBJ2-5 and V is TRBV7-9; D unresolved. V lost 1 base, J lost 3 bases, and 9 bases lay in between. The germline V gene has CDR1 SEHNR and CDR2 FQNEAQ (reference sequence). This CDR3 spans 14 amino acids. CDR3 in DNA: TGTGCCAGCAGCTTAGGGGCCTGGGAAGAGACCCAGTACTTC. Its protein product is CASSLGAWEETQYF.

The chain joins TRBV2 to TRBJ1-1; tentatively, D is TRBD1 (5 bases). V lost 8 bases and J 6 bases, leaving 7 bases between the germline ends. In germline, CDR1 is SNHLY, CDR2 FYNNEI. The CDR3 covers 10 residues. CDR3 protein: CASRGAEAFF. CDR3 DNA sequence: TGTGCCAGCCGGGGCGCTGAAGCTTTCTTT.

The V gene is TRBV6-1, the J gene TRBJ2-4, with a possible D match to TRBD1 (6 bases). Trimming pared 5 bases from V and 8 bases from J, leaving 16 bases between. Germline assignment: CDR1 MNHNS and CDR2 SASEGT. The CDR3 consists of 14 residues. The CDR3 bases are TGTGCCAGCAGTTTCGGAGGACAGTTTGACATTCAGTACTTC. Translation gives CASSFGGQFDIQYF.

The chain has TRBV20-1 and TRBJ2-7; TRBD2 matches at 9 bases. Germline V CDR1 and CDR2: DFQATT, SNEGSKA (reference sequence). V trimming: 4 bases; J trimming: 1 base; junction bases outside the gene matches: 2. The CDR3 contains 13 residues. The CDR3 region is CSAIAGASYEQYF. The CDR3 DNA is TGCAGTGCTATAGCGGGGGCTTCCTACGAGCAGTACTTC.

In nucleotides, the CDR3 is TGCAGTGCTAGAGATCCCTTGAGGGTGGGGGGCTTCTACGAGCAGTACTTC. It is translated as CSARDPLRVGGFYEQYF. The chain uses TRBV20-1 and TRBJ2-7; the D gene could be TRBD1 or TRBD2 (6 bases each). The germline gives CDR1 DFQATT, CDR2 SNEGSKA (reference sequence). The CDR3 is made up of 17 amino acids. V lost 0 bases and J lost 3, with 21 bases in between.